This T cell receptor (beta chain) was sequenced during a study of blood T cell repertoires in COVID-19. Authors' analysis steps: Estimation of nucleated cell counts was performed using reference gene primer amplification. TCRdb keeps only in-frame clones here, not all; method: immunoSEQ multiplex PCR. For V, J and clone size, that table is used; D and trimming come from the DNA. The sample holds under 300,000 clones, around nine tenths seen once. Germline V CDR1 and CDR2: SNHLY, FYNNEI. V lost 0 bases, J lost 7 bases, and 10 bases lay in between. The CDR3 loop spans 15 amino acids. The chain has TRBV2 and TRBJ1-6; the D is unclear. Sequencing used peripheral blood. The sequence came from an older woman with active or convalescent COVID-19. As DNA, the CDR3 is TGTGCCAGCAGTGAAGCGGCGGCACGGAATTCACCCCTCCACTTT. Translating it yields CASSEAAARNSPLHF.